The clone carrying this TCR beta chain was seen repeatedly, ten times or more. This sample was included in a study of kidney transplant recipient with SARS-CoV-2 infection. TCRdb reprocessed the reads via MiXCR and lists one record per CDR3 protein. The table has about 250,000 distinct CDR3 sequences, more than 25% seen once. This CDR3 is 13 amino acids long. The germline gives CDR1 SEHNR, CDR2 FQNEAQ (reference sequence). Trimming removed 0 bases from V and 1 base from J, with 3 bases in between. The rearrangement links TRBV7-9 to TRBJ1-1; no reliable D call. The TCR was taken from a male patient aged 25-45 years who had COVID-19 and was a kidney transplant recipient. Some of the T cells may derive from the graft donor. The material sequenced was a blood sample, taken at baseline and on day 111 from a kidney transplant recipient. The CDR3 DNA is TGTGCCAGCAGCTTAGCCGAGAACACTGAAGCTTTCTTT. Protein: CASSLAENTEAFF.